Below are 10 T cell receptor beta chains sequenced from a single sample in a study of PD-1 blockade in classical Hodgkin lymphoma. Time point noted: cycle 4 day 1 (C4D1), after about 6 weeks of nivolumab. After autologous stem cell transplantation all patients relapsed, and prior brentuximab vedotin exposure differed between cohorts. TCRdb keeps only in-frame clones here, not all; method: immunoSEQ multiplex PCR. The sample has tens of thousands of clones, less than 95% seen once. The sequencing used peripheral blood mononuclear cells (PBMCs), collected before the fourth cycle of nivolumab. These receptor sequences come from a human donor with classical Hodgkin lymphoma.

This chain links TRBV19 with TRBJ2-5; the D is unclear. This CDR3 region has 13 residues. V lost 2 bases and J lost 7, with 11 bases in between. Germline V gene lookup returns CDR1 LNHDA and CDR2 SQIVND (reference sequence). The CDR3 sequence is CASSIWYLGTQYF. The CDR3 DNA reads as TGTGCCAGTAGTATATGGTATCTGGGGACCCAGTACTTC.

The chain combines TRBV27 with TRBJ2-3, with a weak D call TRBD1 (6 bases). The CDR3 consists of 17 residues. The V end was cut by 0 bases, the J end by 2 bases, with 15 bases between. The germline V gene encodes CDR1 MNHEY and CDR2 SMNVEV (reference sequence). The CDR3, as DNA: TGTGCCAGCAGTTTATCGTCCGGGACAACCCTCACAGATACGCAGTATTTT. Its translation is CASSLSSGTTLTDTQYF.

The V call is TRBV7-2, the J call TRBJ2-1; 9 bases fit TRBD1. The germline V gene encodes CDR1 SGHTA and CDR2 FQGNSA. After removal of 1 base from V and 7 bases from J, the junction contained 8 bases not matched to a gene. The CDR3 length is 16 residues. For the CDR3, the DNA is TGTGCCAGCAGCTTAGTAGAGGGACAGGGCAGGAATGAGCAGTTCTTC. This encodes CASSLVEGQGRNEQFF.

The V call is TRBV7-6, the J call TRBJ2-1; 9 bases are a match to TRBD1. The CDR3 is made up of 16 amino acids. Germline-derived CDR1 and CDR2 are SGHVS and FNYEAQ. The trim removed 5 bases at V and 5 bases at J, leaving 10 bases unmatched. Written as DNA, the CDR3 is TGTGCCAGCAGCCAAAACAGGGGGCCCCAAGACAATGAGCAGTTCTTC. Its protein product is CASSQNRGPQDNEQFF.

J is TRBJ1-1 and V is TRBV6-5, with D perhaps matching TRBD1 (5 bases). V dropped 4 bases and J dropped 1 base, with 10 bases sitting between them. The CDR3 runs 14 residues. Germline V gives CDR1 MNHEY, CDR2 SVGAGI. As DNA, the CDR3 is TGTGCCAGCAGTTTCCGGGGGGGGAACACTGAAGCTTTCTTT. This encodes CASSFRGGNTEAFF.

The chain employs TRBV5-6 and TRBJ1-2; possible D gene TRBD1, 5 bases. CDR3 length: 14 amino acids. Trimming left V 3 bases short and J 5 bases short, with 14 bases between. Germline V gene lookup returns CDR1 SGHDT and CDR2 YYEEEE. CDR3 sequence (DNA): TGTGCCAGCAGCTGGAGTCACGGGGGGTATGGCTACACCTTC. Amino acids: CASSWSHGGYGYTF.

This clone has only one observation. The rearrangement uses TRBV7-6 and TRBJ2-1; perhaps TRBD2 as D (6 bases). This CDR3 has 14 residues. The V end was cut by 1 base, the J end by 6 bases, with 10 bases between. Germline V gene data show CDR1 as SGHVS and CDR2 as FNYEAQ. Here the CDR3 DNA reads TGTGCCAGCAGCTTAGTTACGGAGGGCAATGAGCAGTTCTTC. Its protein product is CASSLVTEGNEQFF.

The chain employs TRBV6-5 and TRBJ2-2; D gene ambiguous. The length of the CDR3 is 14 residues. CDR1 and CDR2 from the germline V gene are MNHEY and SVGAGI. Between the trimmed V and J ends, which lost 4 bases and 3 bases, there was a span of 9 bases. In DNA form, the CDR3 reads TGTGCCAGCAGTTTAGACCGTTACACCGGGGAGCTGTTTTTT. Its translation: CASSLDRYTGELFF.

This chain uses TRBV19 with TRBJ1-5; D is uncertain. Germline CDR1 reads LNHDA; CDR2 reads SQIVND (reference sequence). Trimming took 5 bases from V and 3 from J, leaving 11 bases between them. The CDR3 contains 14 residues. The CDR3 nucleotides read TGTGCCAGTAGTTCTCCGGGGTACAATCAGCCCCAGCATTTT. Its protein is CASSSPGYNQPQHF.

This clone was observed a single time. The V call is TRBV30, the J call TRBJ1-2; possibly TRBD1 for D (5 bases). CDR1 and CDR2 (germline): GTSNPN, SVGIG (reference sequence). V dropped 1 base and J dropped 0 bases, with 6 bases sitting between them. The CDR3 has 13 amino acids. CDR3 nucleotide sequence: TGTGCCTGGAGTGCAGGGTCTAACTATGGCTACACCTTC. Translating it yields CAWSAGSNYGYTF.